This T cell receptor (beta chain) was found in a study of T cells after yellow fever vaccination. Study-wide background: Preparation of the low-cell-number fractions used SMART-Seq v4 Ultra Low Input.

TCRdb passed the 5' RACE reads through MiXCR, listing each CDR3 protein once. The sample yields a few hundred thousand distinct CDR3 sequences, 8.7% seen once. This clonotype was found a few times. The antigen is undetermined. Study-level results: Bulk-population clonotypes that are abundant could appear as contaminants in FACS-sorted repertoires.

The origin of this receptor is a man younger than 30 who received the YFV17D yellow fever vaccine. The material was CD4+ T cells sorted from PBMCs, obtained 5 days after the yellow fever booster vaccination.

This CDR3 is CASSPMSSSNQPQHF. CDR3 nucleotide sequence: TGTGCCAGCAGCCCTATGTCGAGTTCCAATCAGCCCCAGCATTTT. This chain joins TRBV7-2 and TRBJ1-5; the D is unclear. The germline CDR1 and CDR2 sequences are SGHTA and FQGNSA. The V end was cut by 5 bases, the J end by 3 bases, with 14 bases between. The CDR3 length is 15 residues.